This T cell receptor beta chain is from a study of cytomegalovirus exposure and HLA in healthy donors (dated by TCRdb to the late 2010s). Looking at the study overall: An earlier analysis of about 560 of the donors reported 250 to 350 Gb of sequence data and 117 million unique TCR beta sequences obtained from about 180 million T cells. An early release covering about 600 HLA-typed donors comprised approximately 300 gigabases of sequencing data and tens of millions of unique TCR sequences. The genetic ancestry cluster associated with self-reported Caucasian donors included about 84% of the roughly 390 genotyped donors. The study aimed to test whether signatures of past pathogen exposure could be identified by cataloging public T cell receptors. The T cell repertoires of 666 subjects were profiled by immunosequencing and related to cytomegalovirus serostatus. Along with the approximately 650-subject first cohort, a separate validation cohort of over 90 different subjects was used. The study combined high-throughput TCR immunosequencing, statistical association of individual TCRs with disease status, and machine learning to predict cytomegalovirus infection status. A later analysis re-analyzed previously published TCR beta repertoires from 650 to 800 donors and added high-resolution HLA genotyping to study TCR occurrence patterns. The later analysis used no new phenotypic data to find candidate immune exposures, relying instead on TCR beta sequences and their occurrence across donors. In an earlier analysis of a few hundred of the donors, high-throughput TCR beta sequencing was used to judge whether each TCR beta V gene segment behaved as functional or pseudogenic. Donor age, sex, ethnicity and CMV serostatus were collected together with the repertoire data. In a later genetic analysis, genome-wide SNP genotypes for about 55% of the roughly 700 donors were used, and that subset was treated as a discovery cohort. All discovery cohort repertoires had been generated on a single sequencing platform. Both class I and class II loci were covered by HLA typing, at four-digit resolution. Typing coverage differed by locus: A, B, C, DRB1 and DQB1 were typed in about 620-630 donors, DQA1 in 500 to 550, DPA1 in approximately 600, and DPB1 in approximately 450. Four to six DR-DQ haplotypes were handled as single units for association and clustering, since linkage in the cohort was strong. On average, about 240,000 unique TCR beta nucleotide sequences were sequenced per donor among fewer than 500 genotyped donors of the cohort, with approximately 18% of those sequences being non-productive. Broader findings and caveats from the paper: According to a later analysis, TCR association rates differed among HLA loci, with DRB1 alleles showing the most associated TCRs and HLA-C alleles showing the fewest. A group of highly shared sequence variants was considered likely to be a technical artifact of the sequencing pipeline. While some public TCRs were present in many individuals, most TCR sequences turned up only very rarely across donors. In a later genetic analysis, a missense DCLRE1C variant was associated with V-gene and J-gene trimming of TCR beta chains, and the association was replicated in an independent cohort. A further reported finding was that TCR beta sequences accurately predicted the HLA-A and HLA-B alleles for most subjects in the first cohort. The only immune exposure information available for the cohort was CMV serostatus. A later analysis found that most CMV-associated TCR beta chains appeared HLA-restricted, with HLA associations seemingly driven largely by CMV exposure. The 87-base-pair reads could not distinguish some IMGT-functional V segments, including TRBV6-2 and TRBV6-3, so those segments were excluded. Correlated functional status among segregating V segments might reflect linkage disequilibrium, but an unknown experimental factor could not be ruled out. The classifier was reported to diagnose cytomegalovirus status with high specificity and sensitivity in both the original and validation cohorts. A later genetic analysis reported fewer N-insertions in productive TCRs among donors in an Asian-associated ancestry cluster than the roughly 650-donor mean. Roughly uniform sequencing depth across donors was assumed in presence/absence analyses, although this assumption may not hold. According to a later analysis, parvovirus B19, influenza, CMV and Epstein-Barr virus appeared linked to several top co-occurrence clusters. In an earlier analysis of around 600 of the donors, most TCR beta V segments appeared in productive rearrangements about 87% or about 30% of the time, broadly matching IMGT annotations. The authors suggested that the approach could potentially be generalized to other disease states and immunological phenotypes. Seventeen rarely observed V segments, including chromosome 9 orphons, were excluded from the earlier analysis of 550 to 700 of the donors because counts were too low. In vitro tests confirmed that a few of the cytomegalovirus-associated TCR beta chains recognize cytomegalovirus antigens. When HLA alleles, especially DR and DQ, strongly co-occurred, attributing TCR associations to individual alleles was difficult. A later analysis found that HLA-associated TCR beta chains were more clonally expanded and had lower generation probabilities than equally common non-associated chains. A total of 164 TCR beta chains were listed by the study as associated with cytomegalovirus. Only TCR beta chains were sequenced in this cohort, and the absence of alpha or paired-chain data limited detectable features. A later analysis associated about 16,000 TCR beta sequences with specific HLA alleles at a false discovery rate of 0.05. Because HLA typing was missing for some donors at each locus, association tests included only the typed subset.

The cohort was made up of approximately 700 healthy bone marrow donors. At the time of sampling, every cohort member was nominally healthy, though immune exposures that went unrecorded were likely present. The donor was CMV seronegative and was included in the group of about 350 seronegative cohort members. A peripheral blood sample was collected from each donor, and TCR beta sequencing was performed on peripheral blood mononuclear cells. The Qiagen DNeasy Blood Extraction Kit was used to extract genomic DNA from the blood cell samples. The CDR3 goes from the cysteine to the phenylalanine over 14 residues. This entry keeps only the CDR3 DNA: 42 bases, framed from base 1. Trimming at the junction amounts to 0 bases on V and 4 bases on J, and the germline ends lie 7 bases apart. CDR1 MNHEY and CDR2 SMNVEV are derived from the germline V gene (reference sequence). In regard to this clone: What this receptor recognizes is not known. Per-base qualities were not stored, and no clone one base away is much larger.

Library preparation employed the immunoSEQ multiplex PCR assay. For the multiplex PCR, a mixture combining 60 forward primers for TCR Vbeta segments and 13 reverse primers for TCR Jbeta segments was used. A multiplex PCR assay on genomic DNA amplified the CDR3 region of rearranged TCR beta genes. Amplified TCR beta libraries were sequenced as 87-base-pair reads on the Illumina HiSeq System. In the authors' own workflow: Across the 500 to 850 repertoires, a later analysis counted some 81 million unique TCR beta chains, approximately 10 million of which were shared by at least two donors. A nearest-neighbor algorithm error-corrected the raw reads and collapsed the reads into unique sequences, merging closely related sequences to remove PCR and sequencing errors. Alignment of CDR3 sequences to IMGT reference sequences was used to assign V, D and J gene segments. For a sequence to be retained, at least a six-nucleotide match to both a V gene segment and a J gene segment was required. Rearrangements were classified as productive when the CDR3 lacked stop codons and remained in frame with V and J, and all other rearrangements were classified as non-productive. CDR3 was defined according to IMGT convention as the region running from the second conserved V-encoded cysteine to the conserved J-encoded phenylalanine. The earlier analysis of a few hundred of the donors excluded any sequence lacking an unambiguous match to a single V gene segment. In an earlier analysis of approximately 550 of the donors, V segments were called functional above 56.7% productive rearrangements and were called segregating when the between-donor standard deviation exceeded 5%. To diagnose cytomegalovirus status from the catalog of TCR beta chain sequences, a statistical classification framework was built. A later analysis assigned V and J genes by comparing TCR nucleotide sequences with IMGT/GENE-DB human TR gene sequences. Using the TCRdist pipeline, a later analysis assigned CDR3 sequences along with most-parsimonious VDJ recombination scenarios. In a later analysis, every TCR beta chain was defined by the combination of its CDR3 amino acid sequence and its V-gene family, and reads without a unique V-gene family were dropped. In a later analysis, approximately 640 highly shared, low-generation-probability nucleotide sequences were removed to address suspected cross-contamination and a sequencing artifact. For each public chain, a later analysis derived a clonal expansion index from normalized ranks of inferred template counts within each repertoire. In a later analysis, generation probabilities were computed using a VDJ recombination model fitted to out-of-frame rearrangements, and the results were checked against IGoR. In a later analysis, TCR-TCR, TCR-HLA and TCR-CMV co-occurrence was scored with hypergeometric tests, and a repertoire-size bias correction was applied to TCR pairs. A later analysis estimated false discovery rates by permuting HLA or CMV assignments 20 times. In a later analysis, co-occurring TCRs were grouped with DBSCAN, and TCRdist sequence similarity was added when clustering was performed within HLA-allele-positive subsets. Co-occurrence clustering excluded repertoires with fewer than 30,000 or more than 120,000 public chains, plus five with anomalous nucleotide sharing. The immuneACCESS repertoire file appears here via TCRdb, limited to in-frame rearrangements. These files lack a portion of the clones; in checked studies, under half of the deficit traces to unresolved V genes, and the cause of the others is not known. That table supplies the V and J calls and clone size; D and trimming were determined from the DNA. For this sample the table gives roughly 150,000 clones, of which around 73% were detected only once. In total, the top ten clones hold about 1.3% of the sample.

This sequence originates from a male donor in good health and CMV-seronegative. The chain is encoded by TRBV27 joined to TRBJ2-1; too little of a D gene remains to name it. The sequenced material came from PBMCs. The DNA sequence is given as TGTGCCAGCAGTTTATCTGGGCCTTACAATGAGCAGTTCTTC. This translates into CASSLSGPYNEQFF.